These 9 T cell receptor beta chains were all obtained from the same sample, sequenced in a study of T cell repertoires in cytomegalovirus infection. MiXCR, applied by TCRdb to the reads, yields one record per CDR3 protein. The profile shows a few hundred thousand distinct CDR3 sequences, about 20% of them singletons. Sequenced material: CD8+ T cells from PBMCs. The source is a human donor in good health (CMV status not recorded). Some clones in this sample may be carry-over from other donors' samples.

The rearrangement joins TRBV19 to TRBJ2-2; D is unresolved. Trimming stripped 7 bases from V and 1 base from J, with 4 bases between. This CDR3 has 12 amino acids. Germline CDR1 LNHDA, CDR2 SQIVND (reference sequence). The CDR3 is CASTQNTGELFF. In nucleotides, the CDR3 is TGTGCCAGTACCCAGAACACCGGGGAGCTGTTTTTT.

CDR3 bases: TGTGCCAGCACCTTCCGGCGCGGATTCAATCAGCCCCAGCATTTT. Translated, it gives CASTFRRGFNQPQHF. This chain uses TRBV28 with TRBJ1-5; D unclear. Between the trimmed V and J ends, which lost 7 bases and 3 bases, there was a span of 16 bases. Germline V lookup: CDR1 MDHEN, CDR2 SYDVKM. There are 15 residues in the CDR3.

This clonotype came up a few times. This chain connects TRBV7-9 to TRBJ1-5; D ambiguous. Germline lookup yields CDR1 SEHNR and CDR2 FQNEAQ (reference sequence). The CDR3 spans 16 residues. V lost 0 bases and J 3 bases, leaving 12 bases between the germline ends. The chain's CDR3 is CASSLASDGFNQPQHF. In DNA, the CDR3 is TGTGCCAGCAGCTTAGCCTCGGACGGATTCAATCAGCCCCAGCATTTT.

V and J are TRBV11-2 and TRBJ1-4, with D perhaps matching TRBD1 (5 bases). V was shortened by 0 bases and J by 3 bases, with 11 bases between the two germline ends. Germline assignment: CDR1 SGHAT and CDR2 FQNNGV. This CDR3 is 16 amino acids long. The CDR3 DNA reads TGTGCCAGCAGCTTAGAGCCGGACACATCTAATGAAAAACTGTTTTTT. Encoded protein: CASSLEPDTSNEKLFF.

V is TRBV28 and J is TRBJ1-1, with D tentatively TRBD1 (5 bases). V was pared by 4 bases and J by 3 bases, with 12 bases between. The CDR3 spans 14 residues. The germline CDR1 and CDR2 sequences are MDHEN and SYDVKM. CDR3 sequence (DNA): TGTGCCAGCAGTTCAGGGTGGGGGGACACTGAAGCTTTCTTT. Translating gives CASSSGWGDTEAFF.

This clonotype was seen at least ten times. The chain has TRBV12-3 or TRBV12-4 and TRBJ2-7, with D unclear. There are 13 residues in the CDR3. V was pared by 5 bases and J by 2 bases, with 10 bases between. CDR3 region: CASSPTTPYEQYF. CDR3 nucleotide sequence: TGTGCCAGCAGTCCGACAACCCCCTACGAGCAGTACTTC.

The table lists this clonotype with a few counts. The chain recombines TRBV28 with TRBJ2-3; D not resolved. Per germline, CDR1 MDHEN and CDR2 SYDVKM. V was shortened by 6 bases and J by 6 bases, with 10 bases between the two germline ends. CDR3 size: 12 residues. The CDR3 sequence is CASSTNMDTQYF. CDR3 bases: TGTGCCAGCAGCACAAACATGGATACGCAGTATTTT.

The genes are TRBV6-2 or TRBV6-3 and TRBJ2-7; no definite D call. The germline V gene has CDR1 MNHEY and CDR2 SVGEGT. V was clipped by 0 bases and J by 3 bases, with 6 bases between them. The CDR3 has 13 residues. CDR3 protein: CASSYSDGYEQYF. The CDR3 nucleotides are TGTGCCAGCAGTTACTCGGACGGCTACGAGCAGTACTTC.

In its sample, this clonotype was seen many times. The rearrangement uses TRBV7-2 and TRBJ1-2; 7 nucleotides line up with TRBD1. CDR1 is SGHTA, CDR2 FQGNSA, per germline. After removal of 5 bases from V and 4 bases from J, the junction contained 16 bases not matched to a gene. This CDR3 has 17 residues. The CDR3 region is CASSALARDSAIYGYTF. In DNA, the CDR3 is TGTGCCAGCAGCGCTTTAGCCCGGGACAGTGCCATCTATGGCTACACCTTC. The variable domain in full, completed from reference TRBV7-2 and TRBJ1-2, reads GAGVSQSPSNKVTEKGKDVELRCDPISGHTALYWYRQSLGQGLEFLIYFQGNSAPDKSGLPSDRFSAERTGGSVSTLTIQRTQQEDSAVYLCASSALARDSAIYGYTFGSGTRLTVV.